This T cell receptor (beta chain) originates from a study of radiotherapy plus CTLA-4 blockade in lung cancer. Across the whole study: Objective responses emerged in about 20% of patients, and around 29% attained disease control.

Of note for this clone: Its antigen is still unknown.

Produced via immunoSEQ multiplex PCR; TCRdb's table is partial and in-frame only. The sample has 65,000 to 95,000 clones, around 90% seen once. General study points: Following radiotherapy plus ipilimumab, tumor-derived TCR clones expanded in the blood. In blood, early T cell clone dynamics reportedly predicted response best, together with interferon-beta.

Chemo-refractory metastatic non-small-cell lung cancer patients received focal radiation with ipilimumab CTLA-4 blockade. The CDR3 has 13 amino acids. The V and J ends lost 4 bases and 5 bases respectively, with 12 bases between them. Germline CDR1 and CDR2: SGHRS and YFSETQ. The rearrangement joins TRBV5-1 to TRBJ2-5; D possibly corresponds to TRBD2 (6 bases). This specimen consisted of peripheral blood, obtained from a patient treated with radiotherapy plus ipilimumab. The sequence came from a human donor with non-small cell lung cancer who had stable disease on radiotherapy plus ipilimumab. The CDR3 DNA sequence: TGCGCCAGCAGCCCCGGGAGTTACGAGACCCAGTACTTC. Translating gives CASSPGSYETQYF.